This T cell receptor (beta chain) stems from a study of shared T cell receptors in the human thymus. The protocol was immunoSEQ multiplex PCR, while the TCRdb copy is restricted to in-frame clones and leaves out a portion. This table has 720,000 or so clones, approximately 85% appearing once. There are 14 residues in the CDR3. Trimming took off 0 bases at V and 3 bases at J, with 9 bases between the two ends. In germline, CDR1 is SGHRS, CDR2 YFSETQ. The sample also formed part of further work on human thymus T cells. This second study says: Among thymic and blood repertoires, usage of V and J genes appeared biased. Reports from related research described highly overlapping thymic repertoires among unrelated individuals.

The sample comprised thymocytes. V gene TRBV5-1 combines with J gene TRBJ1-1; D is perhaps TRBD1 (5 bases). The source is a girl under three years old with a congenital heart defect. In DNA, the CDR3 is TGCGCCAGCAGCTTGGGCAGGGCATACACTGAAGCTTTCTTT. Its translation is CASSLGRAYTEAFF.